This TCR beta chain was obtained from a study of blood T cell repertoires in COVID-19. Study-level background: The samples span acute and convalescent COVID-19 from the United States, Italy and Spain. The cDNA or gDNA used as material had been derived from T cells, B-cell-depleted T cells, or PBMCs.

Under the authors' procedure: Counts of nucleated cells, estimated from reference gene primer amplification, were obtained. Data came from immunoSEQ multiplex PCR; TCRdb stores just in-frame clones and leaves some out. The V and J calls and clone size come from that table; D and trimming were worked out from the DNA. The sample contains over 70,000 clones, approximately 89% of which appear only once. This clone has just a few counts. The sequencing input was peripheral blood. This receptor was taken from a man older than 75 with acute or convalescent COVID-19.

The DNA for the CDR3 is TGTGCCAGCAGTTACGGGGGGAACTATGGCTACACCTTC. Its protein product is CASSYGGNYGYTF. The V and J genes are TRBV6-2 or TRBV6-3 and TRBJ1-2; D possibly corresponds to TRBD1 (5 bases). The CDR3 has 13 residues. In germline, CDR1 is MNHEY, CDR2 SVGEGT. V lost 2 bases, J lost 2 bases, and 6 bases lay in between.